This T cell receptor beta chain was observed in a study of radiotherapy plus CTLA-4 blockade in lung cancer. Study-level information: There were objective responses in around 18% of patients, and roughly 32% had disease control.

Assay: immunoSEQ multiplex PCR; the TCRdb copy retains only in-frame clones and omits some. Of about 41,000 clones in the sample, 76% were seen once. V was pared by 6 bases and J by 5 bases, with 7 bases of the junction left unmatched. CDR1 is MNHNS, CDR2 SASEGT, per germline. This CDR3 contains 14 residues. This rearrangement joins TRBV6-1 to TRBJ1-1; 9 bases fit TRBD1. The TCR sequence derives from a human donor with non-small cell lung cancer who had stable disease on radiotherapy plus ipilimumab. Sequences were derived from peripheral blood, sampled from a patient treated with radiotherapy plus ipilimumab. The CDR3 nucleotides are TGTGCCAGCAGCTCGACAGGGGGGAGGACTGAAGCTTTCTTT. Translated, it gives CASSSTGGRTEAFF.